A selection of T cell receptor beta chains follows, all from one sample in a study of blood T cell repertoires in COVID-19. Only in-frame clones appear in the TCRdb table, and some are missing; sequencing was by immunoSEQ multiplex PCR. The sample contains 250,000 to 350,000 clones, under 90% of which appear only once. The sample comprised PBMCs or T cells enriched from blood (not recorded which). Receptors originate from a young woman who had recovered from COVID-19. Each CDR3 is given without its conserved first and last residue. A row's size may be missing; if present it is once, few, many or a size class.

>TRBV7-9|-|TRBJ1-1
ASRPRQGPAEAF
>TRBV29-1|-|TRBJ2-7
SVVPLAGGSYEQY
>TRBV18|-|TRBJ2-1
ASSRGLAGGSIRGNEQF
>TRBV5-4|-|TRBJ2-3
ASSFTSGRAADTQY
>TRBV11-2|-|TRBJ1-1
ASSMDRREAF
>TRBV11-2|-|TRBJ1-6
ASNTIFRGKRNSPLH
>TRBV7-3|once|TRBJ2-3
ASSLEGTRTDTQY
>TRBV9|-|TRBJ2-7
ASSVEGSYYEQY
>TRBV5-1|few|TRBJ1-1
ASSLLTGGDTEAF
>TRBV5-1|-|TRBJ1-1
ASSLARDRVENTEAF
>TRBV9|-|TRBJ1-6
ASSQGFSYNSPLH
>TRBV4-1|-|TRBJ1-2
ASSQVGTSYGYT
>TRBV7-2|-|TRBJ2-7
ASSLGAGVGYEQY
>TRBV14|-|TRBJ2-7
ASSHYYEQY
>TRBV5-1|once|TRBJ2-7
ASSVSPGTGMLDEQY
>TRBV19|-|TRBJ1-5
ASNTGLGNQPQH
>TRBV9|once|TRBJ2-1
ASSATGRSLNPEQF
>TRBV3-1/TRBV3-2|-|TRBJ1-1
ASSRLGEAF
>TRBV24-1|-|TRBJ1-2
ATSDARFQGYT
>TRBV7-9|-|TRBJ1-5
ASSGQGGNQPQH
>TRBV5-5|-|TRBJ2-1
ASSLAGRPSYNEQF
>TRBV2|-|TRBJ1-1
ASSGQGGTEAF
>TRBV6-5|-|TRBJ2-7
ASSYSGTGSYEQY
>TRBV6-2/TRBV6-3|-|TRBJ1-4
ASSYSSFRPELNEKLF
>TRBV10-3|-|TRBJ2-2
AITPTGQGGELF
>TRBV24-1|-|TRBJ2-1
ATSGLAGEQF
>TRBV4-1|-|TRBJ1-4
ASSQSQGARGEKLF
>TRBV30|-|TRBJ2-1
AWSFPTYSVNEQF
>TRBV19|-|TRBJ1-2
ASSTRDREGYT
>TRBV2|once|TRBJ1-5
ASSGPGGNQPQH
>TRBV25-1|-|TRBJ1-1
ASSERNRAEAF
>TRBV6-5|-|TRBJ1-5
ASSNRGDGLWPQH
>TRBV4-1|-|TRBJ2-7
ASSQRSDRALYEQY
>TRBV21-1|-|TRBJ2-6
ASSKARTGGLAGANVLT
>TRBV7-9|-|TRBJ1-4
ASSPGQGDNEKLF
>TRBV18|-|TRBJ2-6
ASSPPIAGGVNVLT
>TRBV12-3/TRBV12-4|-|TRBJ1-1
ASREGTGTEAF
>TRBV30|-|TRBJ2-2
AWSKGPTSGVTGELF
>TRBV12-3/TRBV12-4|-|TRBJ1-1
ASSFLMNTEAF
>TRBV5-1|-|TRBJ1-3
ASRQGISSGNTIY
>TRBV2|-|TRBJ2-7
ASSSDSPYEQY
>TRBV30|-|TRBJ1-4
AWSPGEKLF
>TRBV10-2|-|TRBJ1-5
ASSVAGNQPQH
>TRBV7-8|-|TRBJ1-5
ASSPRRIYSNQPQH
>TRBV2|few|TRBJ2-7
ASSFAGQGAYEQY
>TRBV11-3|-|TRBJ2-3
ASSLGSSAGGTDTQY
>TRBV5-6|-|TRBJ2-5
ASSRQETQY
>TRBV2|-|TRBJ1-4
ASTQGAEEKLF
>TRBV6-1|-|TRBJ2-7
ASSEGPQGVYEQY
>TRBV5-6|-|TRBJ1-1
ASSWDRGDVTEAF
>TRBV6-5|-|TRBJ2-3
ASSYSTGTDTQY
>TRBV6-5|-|TRBJ2-7
ASSYLGGEYEQY
>TRBV15|-|TRBJ2-3
ATSGTSGTDTQY
>TRBV28|-|TRBJ1-6
ASSFDLKDSWSSPLH